This paragraph covers one T cell receptor (beta chain) sequence. This specimen comes from a study of OX40 agonist ivuxolimab in advanced cancers. Study context: Melanoma, hepatocellular carcinoma, head and neck or renal cell cancer occurred in dose-escalation patients. Three patients had partial responses: one hepatocellular carcinoma, two cutaneous melanoma.

At cycle 4 day 1, cycle 7 day 1, and baseline, blood was sampled. Clones were sequenced by immunoSEQ multiplex PCR, and TCRdb holds only the in-frame ones, with some missing. The table includes more than 85,000 clones, roughly nine tenths detected once. Material: CD4+ or CD8+ T cells sorted from blood, obtained in a trial of the OX40 agonist ivuxolimab. The receptor was isolated from an adult with an advanced solid tumor such as melanoma, head and neck, liver or kidney cancer.

The CDR3 loop reads CASSPQQGEAFF. For the CDR3, the DNA is TGTGCCAGCTCACCACAACAGGGTGAAGCTTTCTTT. This chain joins TRBV18 and TRBJ1-1; tentatively, D is TRBD1 (6 bases). There are 12 residues in the CDR3. Germline loops: CDR1 KGHSH, CDR2 LQKENI. The germline V and J ends were trimmed by 1 base and 7 bases, with 7 bases remaining between them.